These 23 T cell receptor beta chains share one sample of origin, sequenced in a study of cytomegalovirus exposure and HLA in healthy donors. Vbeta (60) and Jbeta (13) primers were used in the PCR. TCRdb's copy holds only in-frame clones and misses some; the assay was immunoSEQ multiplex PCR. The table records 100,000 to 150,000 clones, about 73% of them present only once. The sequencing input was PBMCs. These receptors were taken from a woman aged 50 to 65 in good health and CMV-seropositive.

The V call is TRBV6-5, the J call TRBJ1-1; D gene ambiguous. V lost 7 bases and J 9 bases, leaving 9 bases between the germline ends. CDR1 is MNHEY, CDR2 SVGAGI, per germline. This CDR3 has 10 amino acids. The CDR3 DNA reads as TGTGCCAGCATACGAGAAAAAGCTTTCTTT. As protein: CASIREKAFF.

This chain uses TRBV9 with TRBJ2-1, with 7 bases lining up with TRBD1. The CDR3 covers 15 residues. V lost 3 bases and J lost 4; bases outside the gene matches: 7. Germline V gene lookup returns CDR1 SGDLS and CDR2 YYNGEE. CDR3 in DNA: TGTGCCAGCAGCGCCGACAGGGCGATTTACAATGAGCAGTTCTTC. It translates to CASSADRAIYNEQFF. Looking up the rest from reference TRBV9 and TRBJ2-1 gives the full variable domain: DSGVTQTPKHLITATGQRVTLRCSPRSGDLSVYWYQQSLDQGLQFLIQYYNGEERAKGNILERFSAQQFPDLHSELNLSSLELGDSALYFCASSADRAIYNEQFFGPGTRLTVL.

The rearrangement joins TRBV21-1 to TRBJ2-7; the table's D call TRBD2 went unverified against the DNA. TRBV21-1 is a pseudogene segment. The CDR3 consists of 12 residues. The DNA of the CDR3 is TGTGCCAGCAGCATAAGACTGGACGAGCAGTACTTC. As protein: CASSIRLDEQYF.

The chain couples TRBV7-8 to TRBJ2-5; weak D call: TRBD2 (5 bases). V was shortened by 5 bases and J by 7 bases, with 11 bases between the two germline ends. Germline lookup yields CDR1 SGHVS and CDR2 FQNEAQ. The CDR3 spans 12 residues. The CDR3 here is CASSRGWGTQYF. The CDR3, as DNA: TGTGCCAGCAGCCGAGGGTGGGGGACCCAGTACTTC. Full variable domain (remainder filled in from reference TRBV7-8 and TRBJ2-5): GAGVSQSPRYKVAKRGQDVALRCDPISGHVSLFWYQQALGQGPEFLTYFQNEAQLDKSGLPSDRFFAERPEGSVSTLKIQRTQQEDSAVYLCASSRGWGTQYFGPGTRLLVL.

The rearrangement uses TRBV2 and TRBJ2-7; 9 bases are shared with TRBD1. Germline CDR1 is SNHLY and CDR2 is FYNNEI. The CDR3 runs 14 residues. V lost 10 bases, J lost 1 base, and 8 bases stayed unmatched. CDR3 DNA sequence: TGTGCCAACGGCCGGGACAGGGTTTCCTACGAGCAGTACTTC. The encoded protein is CANGRDRVSYEQYF.

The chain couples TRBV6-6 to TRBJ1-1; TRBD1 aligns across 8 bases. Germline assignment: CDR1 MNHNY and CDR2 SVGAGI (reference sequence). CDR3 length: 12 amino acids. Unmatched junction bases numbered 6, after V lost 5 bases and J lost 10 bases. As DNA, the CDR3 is TGTGCCAGCAGTGACAGGGGTATTGGAGCTTTCTTT. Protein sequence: CASSDRGIGAFF.

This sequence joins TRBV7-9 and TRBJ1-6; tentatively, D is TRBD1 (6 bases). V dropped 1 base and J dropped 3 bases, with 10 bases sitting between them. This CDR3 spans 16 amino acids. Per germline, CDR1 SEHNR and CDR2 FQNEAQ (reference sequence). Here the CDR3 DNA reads TGTGCCAGCAGCTTAGTCCAGGGGCACTATAATTCACCCCTCCACTTT. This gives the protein CASSLVQGHYNSPLHF.

The CDR3 nucleotides read TGTGCCAGCAGCGTAGATAGGACAGGGGACGAGCAGTACTTC. It yields the protein CASSVDRTGDEQYF. The chain is built from TRBV9 and TRBJ2-7; 9 nucleotides line up with TRBD1. Germline V gene sequence: CDR1 SGDLS, CDR2 YYNGEE. This CDR3 has 14 residues. Unmatched junction bases numbered 3, after V lost 0 bases and J lost 5 bases.

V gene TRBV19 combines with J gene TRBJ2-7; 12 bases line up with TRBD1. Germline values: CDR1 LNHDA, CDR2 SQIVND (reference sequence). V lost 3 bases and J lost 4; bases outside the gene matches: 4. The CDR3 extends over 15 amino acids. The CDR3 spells CASSMGQGALYEQYF. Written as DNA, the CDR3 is TGTGCCAGTAGTATGGGACAGGGGGCCCTGTACGAGCAGTACTTC.

DNA for the CDR3: TGTGCCAGCAGCTTAGGGGGACAGTTCTATAATTCACCCCTCCACTTT. Translated: CASSLGGQFYNSPLHF. The rearrangement links TRBV11-2 to TRBJ1-6, with 7 nucleotides matching TRBD1. The germline V gene encodes CDR1 SGHAT and CDR2 FQNNGV. There are 16 residues in the CDR3. V lost 1 base to trimming and J lost 3 bases; unmatched junction nucleotides: 3.

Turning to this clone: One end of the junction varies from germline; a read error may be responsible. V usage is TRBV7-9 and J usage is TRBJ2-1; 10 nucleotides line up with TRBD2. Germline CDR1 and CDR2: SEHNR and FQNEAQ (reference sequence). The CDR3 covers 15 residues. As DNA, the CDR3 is TGTTCCAGCAGCCCAGCGGGGGGGCAAGTCAATGAGCAGTTCTTC. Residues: CSSSPAGGQVNEQFF.

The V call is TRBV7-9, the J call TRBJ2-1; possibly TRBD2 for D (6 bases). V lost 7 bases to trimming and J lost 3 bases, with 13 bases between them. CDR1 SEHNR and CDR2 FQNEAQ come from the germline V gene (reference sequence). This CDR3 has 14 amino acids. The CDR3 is CASILKAGYNEQFF. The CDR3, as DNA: TGTGCCAGCATCCTCAAAGCGGGCTACAATGAGCAGTTCTTC.

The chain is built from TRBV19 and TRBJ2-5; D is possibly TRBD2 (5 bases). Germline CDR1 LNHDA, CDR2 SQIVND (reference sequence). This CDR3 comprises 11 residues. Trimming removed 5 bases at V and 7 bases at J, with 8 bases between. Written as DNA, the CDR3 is TGTGCCAGTAGTGTAGCGAGGACCCAGTACTTC. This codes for CASSVARTQYF.

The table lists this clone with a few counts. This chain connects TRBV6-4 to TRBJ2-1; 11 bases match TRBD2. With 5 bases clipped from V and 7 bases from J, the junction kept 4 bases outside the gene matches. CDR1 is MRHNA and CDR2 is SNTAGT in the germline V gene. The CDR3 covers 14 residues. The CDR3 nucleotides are TGTGCCAGCAGTATTAGCGGGGGGGCGAATGAGCAGTTCTTC. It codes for CASSISGGANEQFF.

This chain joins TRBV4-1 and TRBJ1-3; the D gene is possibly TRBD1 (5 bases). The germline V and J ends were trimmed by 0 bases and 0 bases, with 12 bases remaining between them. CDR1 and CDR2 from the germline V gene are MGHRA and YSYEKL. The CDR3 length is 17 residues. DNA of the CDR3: TGCGCCAGCAGCCAAGATCGGCGGGGCTACTCTGGAAACACCATATATTTT. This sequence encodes CASSQDRRGYSGNTIYF.

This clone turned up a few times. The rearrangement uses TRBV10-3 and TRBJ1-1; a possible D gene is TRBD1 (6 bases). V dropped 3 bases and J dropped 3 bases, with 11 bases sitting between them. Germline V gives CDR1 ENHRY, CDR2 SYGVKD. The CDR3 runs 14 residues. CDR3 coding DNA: TGTGCCATCAGTGAAAGACAGGTCGACACTGAAGCTTTCTTT. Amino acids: CAISERQVDTEAFF.

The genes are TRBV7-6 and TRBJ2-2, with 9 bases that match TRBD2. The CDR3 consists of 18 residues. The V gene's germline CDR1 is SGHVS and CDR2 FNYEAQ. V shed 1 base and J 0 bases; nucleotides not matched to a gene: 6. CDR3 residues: CASSLVVSGGSNTGELFF. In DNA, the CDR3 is TGTGCCAGCAGCTTAGTAGTTAGCGGGGGCTCGAACACCGGGGAGCTGTTTTTT. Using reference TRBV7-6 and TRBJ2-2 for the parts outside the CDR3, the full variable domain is GAGVSQSPRYKVTKRGQDVALRCDPISGHVSLYWYRQALGQGPEFLTYFNYEAQQDKSGLPNDRFSAERPEGSISTLTIQRTEQRDSAMYRCASSLVVSGGSNTGELFFGEGSRLTVL.

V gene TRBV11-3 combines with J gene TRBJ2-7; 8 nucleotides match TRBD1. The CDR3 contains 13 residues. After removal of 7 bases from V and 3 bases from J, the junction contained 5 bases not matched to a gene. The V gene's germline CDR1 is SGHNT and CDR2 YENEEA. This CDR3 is CASTSGGGYEQYF. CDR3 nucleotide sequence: TGTGCCAGCACTTCAGGGGGCGGCTACGAGCAGTACTTC.

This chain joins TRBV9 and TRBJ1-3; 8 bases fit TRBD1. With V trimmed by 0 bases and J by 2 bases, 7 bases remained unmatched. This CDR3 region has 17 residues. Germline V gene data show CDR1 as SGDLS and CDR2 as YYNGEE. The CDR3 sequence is CASSVVGTGIAGNTIYF. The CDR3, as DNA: TGTGCCAGCAGCGTAGTCGGGACAGGTATTGCTGGAAACACCATATATTTT.

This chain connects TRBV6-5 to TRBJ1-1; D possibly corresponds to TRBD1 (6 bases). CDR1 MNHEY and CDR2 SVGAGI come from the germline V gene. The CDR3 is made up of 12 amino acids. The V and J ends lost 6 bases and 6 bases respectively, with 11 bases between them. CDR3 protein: CASRTGFAEAFF. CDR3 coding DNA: TGTGCCAGCAGAACAGGGTTCGCTGAAGCTTTCTTT.

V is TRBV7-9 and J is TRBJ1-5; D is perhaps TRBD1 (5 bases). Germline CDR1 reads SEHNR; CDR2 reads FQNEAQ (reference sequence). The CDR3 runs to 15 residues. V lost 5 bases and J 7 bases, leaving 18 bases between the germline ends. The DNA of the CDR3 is TGTGCCAGCAGCCGACTCGGGGGATCAGGGCAGCCCCAGCATTTT. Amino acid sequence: CASSRLGGSGQPQHF.

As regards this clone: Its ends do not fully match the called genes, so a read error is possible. CDR3 loop: CAWSDQEWAPGF. CDR3 DNA: TGTGCCTGGAGTGATCAAGAATGGGCTCCCGGCTTT. The V gene is TRBV30, the J gene TRBJ1-1; D not certain. Germline V gives CDR1 GTSNPN, CDR2 SVGIG (reference sequence). The CDR3 is 12 residues long.

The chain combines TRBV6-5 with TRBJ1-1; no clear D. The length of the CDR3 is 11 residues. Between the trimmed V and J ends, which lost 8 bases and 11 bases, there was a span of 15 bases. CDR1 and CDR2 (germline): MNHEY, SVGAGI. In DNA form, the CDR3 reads TGTGCCAGCGCCTACCAGCTGAGGGCTTTCTTT. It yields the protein CASAYQLRAFF.